The rows below give T cell receptor beta chains drawn from one sample of a study of CD8 T cells in Susac syndrome. MiXCR was run by TCRdb on the immunoSEQ multiplex PCR reads, yielding one entry per CDR3 protein. The sample holds fewer than 250,000 distinct CDR3 sequences, approximately 93% seen once. The material sequenced was CD4+ T cells from PBMCs. These receptors were collected from a human donor in good health. CDR3s include the opening cysteine and the closing phenylalanine or tryptophan. D genes are given only for firm matches. For some rows the clone size is stated as once, few or many, or as a class when expanded; others skip it.

j_call clone_size v_call d_call cdr3_aa cdr3_nt
TRBJ2-2 - TRBV5-1 - CASSLRGPTDTGELFF TGCGCCAGCAGCTTGCGCGGGCCCACGGACACCGGGGAGCTGTTTTTT
TRBJ2-6 few TRBV5-4 TRBD1 CASSQHRGLGSGANVLTF TGTGCCAGCAGCCAACACAGGGGGCTGGGATCTGGGGCCAACGTCCTGACTTTC
TRBJ1-6 - TRBV7-2 TRBD1 CASSLYPAGGGSPLHF TGTGCCAGCAGCTTATACCCGGCAGGGGGAGGGTCACCCCTCCACTTT
TRBJ2-1 - TRBV29-1 - CSVAPRTSFYNEQFF TGCAGCGTCGCCCCCAGGACATCATTCTACAATGAGCAGTTCTTC
TRBJ2-1 - TRBV19 - CASRPLRGAGEQFF TGTGCCAGTAGGCCGCTAAGGGGGGCTGGTGAGCAGTTCTTC
TRBJ1-5 once TRBV7-8 TRBD1 CASSSPQGGSSNQPQHF TGTGCCAGCAGCTCCCCGCAGGGGGGATCTAGCAATCAGCCCCAGCATTTT
TRBJ2-2 - TRBV14 - CASSPLTSAGELFF TGTGCCAGCAGCCCCTTAACCAGCGCCGGGGAGCTGTTTTTT
TRBJ2-1 - TRBV7-9 - CASSAGGPSSYNEQFF TGTGCCAGCAGCGCTGGGGGGCCTAGCTCCTACAATGAGCAGTTCTTC
TRBJ1-2 - TRBV7-2 - CASSLETDYGYTF TGTGCCAGCAGCTTAGAGACAGACTATGGCTACACCTTC
TRBJ2-3 - TRBV19 TRBD2 CASSELAGGDTQYF TGTGCCAGTAGTGAACTAGCGGGGGGCGATACGCAGTATTTT
TRBJ1-1 - TRBV29-1 - CSVAPGTANTEAFF TGCAGCGTTGCCCCTGGGACGGCGAACACTGAAGCTTTCTTT
TRBJ1-3 - TRBV7-2 - CASSLVAHSGNTIYF TGTGCCAGCAGCTTAGTGGCACACTCTGGAAACACCATATATTTT
TRBJ1-3 - TRBV2 - CASSSPTRSGNTIYF TGTGCCAGCAGTTCTCCGACACGATCAGGAAACACCATATATTTT